Listed below are T cell receptor beta chains from one sample, sequenced in a study of shared clonotypes between healthy human individuals. Data came from immunoSEQ multiplex PCR; TCRdb stores just in-frame clones and leaves some out. The sample carries about 580,000 clones, roughly 98% recorded once. Sequences were obtained from naive CD8+ T cells sorted from blood. The source of these receptors is a man aged 25 to 40 in good health. The CDR3 runs from the conserved cysteine through the conserved F or W. D genes are given only for firm matches. Size values are once, few and many counts, or a class for expanded clones, and some rows have none.

TRBJ2-3 NA TRBD2 15 TRBV11-2 CASRPTSGSTDTQYF TGTGCCAGCAGGCCTACTAGCGGGAGCACAGATACGCAGTATTTT
TRBJ1-1 NA NA 16 TRBV19 CASSQPEGESDTEAFF TGTGCCAGTAGCCAGCCAGAGGGGGAGTCGGACACTGAAGCTTTCTTT
TRBJ2-5 NA TRBD2 17 TRBV7-8 CASTLFTGLADQETQYF TGTGCCAGCACCCTTTTTACGGGACTAGCTGACCAAGAGACCCAGTACTTC
TRBJ1-3 NA NA 15 TRBV11-2 CASSPLGSSGNTIYF TGTGCCAGCAGCCCATTGGGATCATCTGGAAACACCATATATTTT
TRBJ1-5 NA NA 13 TRBV6-5 CASAQGGNQPQHF TGTGCCAGCGCCCAGGGCGGCAATCAGCCCCAGCATTTT
TRBJ2-1 NA TRBD2 16 TRBV7-7 CASSPSGTSGIYEQFF TGTGCCAGCAGCCCATCGGGGACTAGCGGGATCTATGAGCAGTTCTTC
TRBJ2-7 NA NA 13 TRBV5-4 CASSPGHRYEQYF TGTGCCAGCAGCCCGGGACACCGCTACGAGCAGTACTTC
TRBJ2-1 NA TRBD2 19 TRBV9 CASSHPRRGASGRVGEQFF TGTGCCAGCAGCCATCCCCGGAGGGGGGCTAGCGGGAGGGTAGGAGAGCAGTTCTTC
TRBJ2-7 once TRBD2 15 TRBV13 CASSLGGLALYEQYF TGTGCCAGCAGCTTAGGGGGACTAGCTCTGTACGAGCAGTACTTC
TRBJ2-7 NA TRBD2 14 TRBV19 CASSERGPPNEQYF TGTGCCAGTAGTGAGCGGGGACCCCCCAACGAGCAGTACTTC
TRBJ2-2 NA TRBD2 14 TRBV2 CASIASGSIGELFF TGTGCCAGCATAGCTAGCGGGAGTATCGGGGAGCTGTTTTTT
TRBJ2-7 NA TRBD1 15 TRBV6-5 CASSPAGTGGGEQYF TGTGCCAGCAGTCCAGCCGGGACAGGGGGCGGCGAGCAGTACTTC
TRBJ1-4 NA NA 13 TRBV27 CASSPLMQRELFF TGTGCCAGCAGCCCCCTAATGCAAAGGGAACTGTTTTTT